The 26 T cell receptor beta chains listed next were all sequenced from one sample in a study of T cells in localized non-small cell lung cancer. Clones were read by immunoSEQ multiplex PCR, and TCRdb kept only the in-frame ones, dropping some. The sample shows around 50,000 clones, around 83% of them seen only once. Here the sequenced sample was peripheral blood, taken before any cancer treatment. These receptors were obtained from a female donor over 55 with stage II squamous cell lung carcinoma.

This clone was seen just once. The rearrangement links TRBV18 to TRBJ2-7; 9 bases fit TRBD1. This CDR3 region has 15 residues. CDR1 and CDR2 (germline): KGHSH, LQKENI. Trimming removed 3 bases from V and 1 base from J; junction bases left unmatched: 4. The CDR3 protein is CASSPEDRGSYEQYF. CDR3 bases: TGTGCCAGCTCACCCGAGGACAGGGGTTCCTACGAGCAGTACTTC.

V is TRBV7-2 and J is TRBJ2-7; 9 bases are shared with TRBD2. J gave up 0 bases and V 5 bases, and 8 bases lay outside the gene matches. The CDR3 is 16 residues long. Germline assignment: CDR1 SGHTA and CDR2 FQGNSA. The CDR3 spells CASSLHSGGSSYEQYF. CDR3 nucleotides: TGTGCCAGCAGCCTACATAGCGGGGGAAGCTCCTACGAGCAGTACTTC.

The rearrangement uses TRBV7-8 and TRBJ2-7; 7 bases are a match to TRBD1. V shed 0 bases, J shed 3 bases, and the junction held 5 bases outside the gene matches. This CDR3 comprises 15 residues. The germline CDR1 and CDR2 sequences are SGHVS and FQNEAQ. The CDR3 DNA reads TGTGCCAGCAGCTTAGCGGGGACAGCCCTCTACGAGCAGTACTTC. It yields the protein CASSLAGTALYEQYF. Drawing the rest from reference TRBV7-8 and TRBJ2-7, the complete variable domain is GAGVSQSPRYKVAKRGQDVALRCDPISGHVSLFWYQQALGQGPEFLTYFQNEAQLDKSGLPSDRFFAERPEGSVSTLKIQRTQQEDSAVYLCASSLAGTALYEQYFGPGTRLTVT.

This clone turned up a few times. The chain uses TRBV2 and TRBJ1-2; D remains unclear. Trimming removed 6 bases from V and 2 bases from J, with 7 bases in between. This CDR3 contains 12 residues. Germline-derived CDR1 and CDR2 are SNHLY and FYNNEI. In nucleotides, the CDR3 is TGTGCCAGCAGCCTTTCGAACTATGGCTACACCTTC. This encodes CASSLSNYGYTF.

This chain connects TRBV18 to TRBJ2-7; D is perhaps TRBD1 or TRBD2 (5 bases each). Germline values: CDR1 KGHSH, CDR2 LQKENI. Trimming pared 4 bases from V and 0 bases from J, leaving 19 bases between. The CDR3 runs to 17 residues. The CDR3 coding sequence is TGTGCCAGCTCACTTTTGACCCCGGGACGTCTCTCCTACGAGCAGTACTTC. Translated: CASSLLTPGRLSYEQYF. The full variable domain, its missing parts supplied by reference TRBV18 and TRBJ2-7, is NAGVMQNPRHLVRRRGQEARLRCSPMKGHSHVYWYRQLPEEGLKFMVYLQKENIIDESGMPKERFSAEFPKEGPSILRIQQVVRGDSAAYFCASSLLTPGRLSYEQYFGPGTRLTVT.

The J gene is TRBJ2-4, the V gene TRBV4-3; maybe TRBD1 (5 bases). V lost 0 bases to trimming and J lost 1 base, with 13 bases between them. Looked up from germline, CDR1 is LGHNA and CDR2 is YSLEER. This CDR3 contains 17 residues. The CDR3 sequence: CASSQDRAGSAKNIQYF. DNA for the CDR3: TGCGCCAGCAGCCAAGATCGGGCAGGGTCTGCCAAAAACATTCAGTACTTC.

J is TRBJ1-1 and V is TRBV7-2; TRBD1 might be the D (5 bases). CDR1 and CDR2 (germline): SGHTA, FQGNSA. Trimming took 0 bases from V and 4 from J, leaving 15 bases between them. This CDR3 comprises 16 residues. The CDR3 DNA sequence: TGTGCCAGCAGCTTAGCGGTGAGCAGGGTTGGCACTGAAGCTTTCTTT. Translating it yields CASSLAVSRVGTEAFF.

The J gene is TRBJ1-3, the V gene TRBV30; D is ambiguous. The CDR3 has 11 residues. V was shortened by 0 bases and J by 4 bases, with 1 base between the two germline ends. Germline lookup yields CDR1 GTSNPN and CDR2 SVGIG (reference sequence). CDR3 sequence reads: CAWSVGNTIYF. Written as DNA, the CDR3 is TGTGCCTGGAGTGTAGGAAACACCATATATTTT.

The chain couples TRBV18 to TRBJ1-5, with 8 bases lining up with TRBD1. Per the germline V gene, CDR1 is KGHSH and CDR2 is LQKENI. This CDR3 contains 16 residues. Trimming at V came to 3 bases and at J to 2 bases, leaving 6 bases not matched to a gene. CDR3 DNA sequence: TGTGCCAGCTCACCTACTCAGGGGGCCGGCAATCAGCCCCAGCATTTT. It is translated as CASSPTQGAGNQPQHF. Looking up the rest from reference TRBV18 and TRBJ1-5 gives the full variable domain: NAGVMQNPRHLVRRRGQEARLRCSPMKGHSHVYWYRQLPEEGLKFMVYLQKENIIDESGMPKERFSAEFPKEGPSILRIQQVVRGDSAAYFCASSPTQGAGNQPQHFGDGTRLSIL.

CDR3 DNA sequence: TGTGCCAGCAGCCGGGATTCCAACTATGGCTACACCTTC. Translating it yields CASSRDSNYGYTF. The gene calls are TRBV6-5 and TRBJ1-2, with D unresolved. CDR3 length: 13 amino acids. The V end lost 6 bases, the J end lost 2 bases, and 10 bases lay between the germline ends. CDR1 MNHEY and CDR2 SVGAGI come from the germline V gene.

The V call is TRBV9, the J call TRBJ2-3; 14 bases align to TRBD2. V lost 0 bases and J lost 3; bases outside the gene matches: 6. The germline V gene has CDR1 SGDLS and CDR2 YYNGEE. This CDR3 is built from 18 residues. The CDR3 DNA sequence: TGTGCCAGCAGCGTAGAGGGACTAGCGGGGGCCCAAACAGATACGCAGTATTTT. Its protein product is CASSVEGLAGAQTDTQYF.

The sample holds a few counts of this clone. V usage is TRBV20-1 and J usage is TRBJ1-1; D is undetermined. Trimming shortened V by 3 bases and J by 0 bases, and 2 bases separated the two germline ends. From germline, CDR1 is DFQATT and CDR2 SNEGSKA (reference sequence). This CDR3 contains 11 residues. CDR3 in amino acids: CSARVNTEAFF. The DNA for the CDR3 is TGCAGTGCTAGGGTGAACACTGAAGCTTTCTTT.

The V gene is TRBV7-9, the J gene TRBJ1-2, with TRBD1 matching over 8 bases. The germline gives CDR1 SEHNR, CDR2 FQNEAQ (reference sequence). The CDR3 spans 11 residues. Trimming cost V 8 bases and J 7 bases; bases outside gene matches: 3. The CDR3 protein is CASGQGGGYTF. CDR3 bases: TGTGCCAGCGGACAGGGTGGTGGCTACACCTTC.

The V and J genes are TRBV6-5 and TRBJ2-5; D gene ambiguous. In germline, CDR1 is MNHEY, CDR2 SVGAGI. The V and J ends lost 6 bases and 6 bases respectively, with 14 bases between them. The CDR3 is 13 amino acids. CDR3 in amino acids: CASSPRFLQTQYF. CDR3 DNA: TGTGCCAGCAGCCCACGGTTCCTACAGACCCAGTACTTC.

In its sample, this clone was seen a few times. The chain carries TRBV11-2 and TRBJ1-3, with 7 bases fitting TRBD1. Germline V CDR1 and CDR2: SGHAT, FQNNGV. V trimming: 5 bases; J trimming: 8 bases; junction bases outside the gene matches: 9. There are 14 residues in the CDR3. For the CDR3, the DNA is TGTGCCAGCAGCCCGGGGACAGCCCGGGACACCATATATTTT. This sequence encodes CASSPGTARDTIYF.

The chain combines TRBV7-2 with TRBJ1-6; TRBD1 matches 9 bases. This CDR3 has 15 residues. CDR1 and CDR2 from the germline V gene are SGHTA and FQGNSA. J lost 6 bases, V lost 5 bases, and 5 bases had no gene match. The CDR3 sequence: CASSRQGGGNSPLHF. CDR3 coding DNA: TGTGCCAGCAGCCGACAGGGGGGTGGTAATTCACCCCTCCACTTT.

This clone is a singleton in its sample. This chain uses TRBV6-1 with TRBJ1-2; D is perhaps TRBD1 (5 bases). CDR3 length equals 13 residues. Germline lookup yields CDR1 MNHNS and CDR2 SASEGT. Trimming stripped 6 bases from V and 4 bases from J, with 12 bases between. The CDR3 DNA reads as TGTGCCAGCAGCCAGGAGGGGCCCTATGGCTACACCTTC. As protein: CASSQEGPYGYTF.

The V gene is TRBV12-5, the J gene TRBJ1-4, with D perhaps TRBD1 (6 bases). Germline V gene sequence: CDR1 LGHNT, CDR2 FRNRAP. The CDR3 spans 19 residues. Trimming removed 2 bases from V and 4 bases from J, with 23 bases in between. For the CDR3, the DNA is TGTGCTAGTGGTTTGTCTCGGCTAGGGGGAGGACTGGATAATGAAAAACTGTTTTTT. This gives the protein CASGLSRLGGGLDNEKLFF.

The V gene is TRBV28, the J gene TRBJ2-5, with D unresolved. Germline V CDR1 and CDR2: MDHEN, SYDVKM. The CDR3 runs to 14 residues. Trimming cost V 4 bases and J 5 bases, with 14 bases left between them. The DNA of the CDR3 is TGTGCCAGCAGTTCCCCCCGGTTCGGGGAGACCCAGTACTTC. Translated: CASSSPRFGETQYF.

V is TRBV14 and J is TRBJ2-2; D remains ambiguous. Between the trimmed V and J ends, which lost 1 base and 6 bases, there was a span of 6 bases. CDR1 and CDR2 from the germline V gene are SGHDN and FVKESK. This CDR3 region has 13 residues. CDR3 DNA: TGTGCCAGCAGCCAAGTTCTTTCCGGGGAGCTGTTTTTT. Amino acid sequence: CASSQVLSGELFF. Filled out from reference TRBV14 and TRBJ2-2, the complete variable domain reads EAGVTQFPSHSVIEKGQTVTLRCDPISGHDNLYWYRRVMGKEIKFLLHFVKESKQDESGMPNNRFLAERTGGTYSTLKVQPAELEDSGVYFCASSQVLSGELFFGEGSRLTVL.

The rearrangement links TRBV10-1 to TRBJ2-5; D is undetermined. The CDR3 has 13 residues. Germline values: CDR1 WNHNN, CDR2 SYGVQD (reference sequence). V was cut by 7 bases and J by 1 base, with 10 bases left in between. DNA of the CDR3: TGCGCCAGCATATATTGGGTCCAAGAGACCCAGTACTTC. It translates to CASIYWVQETQYF.

The V call is TRBV6-5, the J call TRBJ2-7; TRBD1 agrees at 11 bases. V was pared by 6 bases and J by 4 bases, with 8 bases of the junction left unmatched. Germline lookup yields CDR1 MNHEY and CDR2 SVGAGI. This CDR3 is 15 amino acids long. The DNA of the CDR3 is TGTGCCAGCAGGTACAGCAGGGACAGGGGGTACGAGCAGTACTTC. Translated, it gives CASRYSRDRGYEQYF.

This clone showed up just once. The gene calls are TRBV7-2 and TRBJ2-1; 7 bases are shared with TRBD1. The CDR3 is made up of 13 amino acids. Per the germline V gene, CDR1 is SGHTA and CDR2 is FQGNSA. Trimming removed 4 bases from V and 4 bases from J; junction bases left unmatched: 1. The CDR3 sequence: CASSWDSYNEQFF. The CDR3 nucleotides are TGTGCCAGCAGCTGGGACAGTTACAATGAGCAGTTCTTC.

The gene calls are TRBV7-9 and TRBJ2-7; TRBD1 might be the D (6 bases). Trimming pared 5 bases from V and 6 bases from J, leaving 23 bases between. This CDR3 is built from 16 residues. CDR1 and CDR2 from the germline V gene are SEHNR and FQNEAQ (reference sequence). The CDR3 protein is CASSRSSTGRPAEQYF. CDR3 sequence (DNA): TGTGCCAGCAGCCGTTCGTCGACAGGTCGTCCGGCCGAGCAGTACTTC.

The chain combines TRBV27 with TRBJ2-7, with D tentatively TRBD1 or TRBD2 (5 bases each). V shed 4 bases and J shed 0 bases, with 10 bases lying between them. Germline assignment: CDR1 MNHEY and CDR2 SMNVEV (reference sequence). The CDR3 spans 14 residues. The CDR3 is CASSSGRGSYEQYF. The CDR3 nucleotides are TGTGCCAGCAGTTCGGGACGGGGCTCCTACGAGCAGTACTTC.

The CDR3 protein is CAISEWLEVGYEQYF. For the CDR3, the DNA is TGTGCCATCAGTGAGTGGCTGGAAGTAGGGTACGAGCAGTACTTC. The J gene is TRBJ2-7, the V gene TRBV10-3; the D is unclear. The germline V and J ends were trimmed by 1 base and 4 bases, with 14 bases remaining between them. The CDR3 runs 15 residues. Germline V lookup: CDR1 ENHRY, CDR2 SYGVKD.